This TCR beta chain was recovered during a study of Ad26.COV2.S vaccination and SARS-CoV-2 variants. Between the trimmed V and J ends, which lost 5 bases and 10 bases, there was a span of 17 bases. Per the germline V gene, CDR1 is SGHVS and CDR2 is FNYEAQ. CDR3 length equals 13 residues. The repertoire was sequenced with immunoSEQ multiplex PCR; TCRdb's copy has only in-frame clones and lacks some. The data hold roughly 420,000 clones, with more than 75% observed a single time. Described treatment: around 19 received Ad26.COV2.S at low or high dose, single or two shots; 5 received placebo; per-sample allocation not given. Specimens were obtained on day 63 following the first vaccine or placebo injection.

The chain recombines TRBV7-6 with TRBJ1-2; TRBD1 might be the D (6 bases). This TCR was recovered from a person between 18 and 60 years old who received the Ad26.COV2.S COVID-19 vaccine or a placebo. This sample comprised peripheral blood, obtained in a trial of Ad26.COV2.S vaccine versus placebo. DNA of the CDR3: TGTGCCAGCAGCAATTACGCGGACAGCTACTACACCTTC. Residues: CASSNYADSYYTF.